Below, 17 T cell receptor beta chains from the same sample are listed, as sequenced in a study of radiotherapy plus CTLA-4 blockade in lung cancer. The repertoire was sequenced with immunoSEQ multiplex PCR; TCRdb's copy has only in-frame clones and lacks some. The sample yields about 120,000 clones, roughly 74% seen once. The sample here was peripheral blood, taken from a patient treated with radiotherapy plus ipilimumab. The receptors stem from a human donor with non-small cell lung cancer who had a partial response to radiotherapy plus ipilimumab.

This chain connects TRBV7-8 to TRBJ1-5; tentatively, D is TRBD1 (5 bases). Trimming took off 5 bases at V and 5 bases at J, with 16 bases between the two ends. In germline, CDR1 is SGHVS, CDR2 FQNEAQ. The CDR3 is 15 amino acids. CDR3 sequence reads: CASSPRGGSYQPQHF. The CDR3, as DNA: TGTGCCAGCAGCCCGAGGGGAGGGAGCTATCAGCCCCAGCATTTT.

The rearrangement uses TRBV28 and TRBJ2-2, with D tentatively TRBD1 (5 bases). Trimming left V 7 bases short and J 0 bases short, with 12 bases between. The CDR3 contains 15 residues. In germline, CDR1 is MDHEN, CDR2 SYDVKM. The CDR3 here is CASTSLGANTGELFF. The CDR3 DNA reads as TGTGCCAGCACCTCTTTAGGGGCGAACACCGGGGAGCTGTTTTTT. The whole variable domain, filled in from reference TRBV28 and TRBJ2-2, reads DVKVTQSSRYLVKRTGEKVFLECVQDMDHENMFWYRQDPGLGLRLIYFSYDVKMKEKGDIPEGYSVSREKKERFSLILESASTNQTSMYLCASTSLGANTGELFFGEGSRLTVL.

The chain has TRBV6-5 and TRBJ2-1, with a tentative D call TRBD2 (6 bases). V lost 8 bases and J lost 4, with 15 bases in between. Germline V gene sequence: CDR1 MNHEY, CDR2 SVGAGI. The CDR3 has 14 residues. The CDR3 DNA sequence: TGTGCCAGCTCAGGGCGGGAAGCATACAATGAGCAGTTCTTC. Translating it yields CASSGREAYNEQFF.

This rearrangement joins TRBV7-9 to TRBJ1-1; 7 positions match TRBD1. V gave up 3 bases and J gave up 4 bases; unmatched junction bases: 5. Germline loops: CDR1 SEHNR, CDR2 FQNEAQ (reference sequence). This CDR3 spans 14 amino acids. CDR3: CASSLTGLSTEAFF. The CDR3 coding sequence is TGTGCCAGCAGCTTGACAGGGCTGAGCACTGAAGCTTTCTTT. Using reference TRBV7-9 and TRBJ1-1 for the parts outside the CDR3, the full variable domain is DTGVSQNPRHKITKRGQNVTFRCDPISEHNRLYWYRQTLGQGPEFLTYFQNEAQLEKSRLLSDRFSAERPKGSFSTLEIQRTEQGDSAMYLCASSLTGLSTEAFFGQGTRLTVV.

The chain employs TRBV5-1 and TRBJ2-3, with 10 bases identical to TRBD1. This CDR3 has 17 residues. Trimming took 4 bases from V and 2 from J; bases not matched to a gene: 10. Germline V gene lookup returns CDR1 SGHRS and CDR2 YFSETQ. In DNA form, the CDR3 reads TGCGCCAGCAGCGGACGGGACAGGGGCTACCCCACAGATACGCAGTATTTT. This sequence encodes CASSGRDRGYPTDTQYF.

The chain carries TRBV7-2 and TRBJ1-2; no clear D gene. The CDR3 sequence is 13 residues long. CDR1 is SGHTA, CDR2 FQGNSA, per germline. Trimming cost V 5 bases and J 8 bases, with 15 bases left between them. CDR3 region: CASSRSEGRGYTF. CDR3 coding DNA: TGTGCCAGCAGCCGTTCGGAGGGCAGGGGCTACACCTTC.

The V and J genes are TRBV28 and TRBJ1-2, with D perhaps matching TRBD1 (6 bases). CDR1 is MDHEN, CDR2 SYDVKM, per germline. This CDR3 contains 15 residues. V shed 6 bases and J shed 1 base, with 15 bases lying between them. The CDR3 protein is CASREKGGGNYGYTF. In DNA, the CDR3 is TGTGCCAGCAGAGAAAAGGGGGGGGGTAACTATGGCTACACCTTC.

V gene TRBV29-1 combines with J gene TRBJ2-1; D call uncertain. The CDR3 is 14 residues long. CDR1 and CDR2 from the germline V gene are SQVTM and ANQGSEA. Trimming removed 8 bases at V and 6 bases at J, with 20 bases between. This chain's CDR3 is CSTTSRVQTNEQFF. As DNA, the CDR3 is TGCAGCACGACGTCTAGAGTTCAGACCAATGAGCAGTTCTTC.

The rearrangement uses TRBV6-5 and TRBJ1-3, with 8 positions matching TRBD1. The germline V gene has CDR1 MNHEY and CDR2 SVGAGI. This CDR3 has 14 amino acids. With 6 bases clipped from V and 4 bases from J, the junction kept 5 bases outside the gene matches. CDR3 coding DNA: TGTGCCAGCAGCACAGGGGGTTCAGGAAACACCATATATTTT. This sequence encodes CASSTGGSGNTIYF.

The genes are TRBV14 and TRBJ1-4; possibly TRBD1 for D (5 bases). The V gene lost 4 bases and the J gene lost 0 bases, with 18 bases spanning the gap. The germline CDR1 and CDR2 sequences are SGHDN and FVKESK. The CDR3 length is 18 residues. In DNA form, the CDR3 reads TGTGCCAGCAGCCCCCCTACGCAGGACACAACAACTAATGAAAAACTGTTTTTT. Translation gives CASSPPTQDTTTNEKLFF.

This clone was seen more than once but under ten times. This chain uses TRBV10-2 with TRBJ1-2; 9 bases are shared with TRBD1. The CDR3 covers 16 residues. CDR1 is WSHSY, CDR2 SAAADI, per germline. The ends lost 8 bases at V and 2 bases at J; junction bases unmatched: 12. CDR3 in amino acids: CASAGQGKTGNYGYTF. The CDR3 DNA follows: TGCGCCAGCGCCGGACAGGGGAAAACGGGGAACTATGGCTACACCTTC.

The chain combines TRBV27 with TRBJ1-4; TRBD1 agrees at 8 bases. This CDR3 spans 16 amino acids. Germline V gene sequence: CDR1 MNHEY, CDR2 SMNVEV (reference sequence). J was trimmed by 7 bases and V by 4 bases; bases with no gene match: 11. CDR3 sequence (DNA): TGTGCCAGCAGTTCTACTACCGGGACAGGACTTGAAAAACTGTTTTTT. This encodes CASSSTTGTGLEKLFF.

J is TRBJ2-7 and V is TRBV2; TRBD2 matches at 7 bases. Germline CDR1 reads SNHLY; CDR2 reads FYNNEI. V was clipped by 5 bases and J by 11 bases; unmatched bases: 9. The CDR3 runs 12 residues. The CDR3 spells CASSLERGGEYV. The CDR3 nucleotides are TGTGCCAGCAGTCTGGAGCGGGGAGGGGAGTACGTC.

The rearrangement uses TRBV15 and TRBJ2-3; D unclear. The CDR3 extends over 14 amino acids. V was pared by 3 bases and J by 4 bases, with 11 bases between. The germline CDR1 and CDR2 sequences are LNHNV and YYDKDF (reference sequence). CDR3 sequence (DNA): TGTGCCACCAGCAGGCTAAACGCGGCAGATACGCAGTATTTT. Protein product: CATSRLNAADTQYF.

This chain uses TRBV10-3 with TRBJ2-3; no reliable D call. CDR3 length: 13 amino acids. The V gene's germline CDR1 is ENHRY and CDR2 SYGVKD. Trimming took off 2 bases at V and 4 bases at J, with 7 bases between the two ends. The CDR3 nucleotides are TGTGCCATCAGTGAGGGCATCTCAGATACGCAGTATTTT. Encoded protein: CAISEGISDTQYF.

This chain uses TRBV28 with TRBJ1-3; D is unresolved. V lost 5 bases and J 2 bases, leaving 19 bases between the germline ends. This CDR3 has 17 amino acids. Germline V CDR1 and CDR2: MDHEN, SYDVKM. The DNA of the CDR3 is TGTGCCAGCAGTCCCCTGAGGAGGCCCGAACCTGGAAACACCATATATTTT. It yields the protein CASSPLRRPEPGNTIYF. Together with reference TRBV28 and TRBJ1-3, the CDR3 gives the full variable domain: DVKVTQSSRYLVKRTGEKVFLECVQDMDHENMFWYRQDPGLGLRLIYFSYDVKMKEKGDIPEGYSVSREKKERFSLILESASTNQTSMYLCASSPLRRPEPGNTIYFGEGSWLTVV.

The chain joins TRBV2 to TRBJ1-1; 10 bases map to TRBD1. CDR3 length: 14 residues. The germline V gene has CDR1 SNHLY and CDR2 FYNNEI. V shed 5 bases and J 6 bases; nucleotides not matched to a gene: 6. The CDR3 is CASSSTGTGAEAFF. CDR3 coding DNA: TGTGCCAGCAGTTCTACCGGGACAGGGGCTGAAGCTTTCTTT.